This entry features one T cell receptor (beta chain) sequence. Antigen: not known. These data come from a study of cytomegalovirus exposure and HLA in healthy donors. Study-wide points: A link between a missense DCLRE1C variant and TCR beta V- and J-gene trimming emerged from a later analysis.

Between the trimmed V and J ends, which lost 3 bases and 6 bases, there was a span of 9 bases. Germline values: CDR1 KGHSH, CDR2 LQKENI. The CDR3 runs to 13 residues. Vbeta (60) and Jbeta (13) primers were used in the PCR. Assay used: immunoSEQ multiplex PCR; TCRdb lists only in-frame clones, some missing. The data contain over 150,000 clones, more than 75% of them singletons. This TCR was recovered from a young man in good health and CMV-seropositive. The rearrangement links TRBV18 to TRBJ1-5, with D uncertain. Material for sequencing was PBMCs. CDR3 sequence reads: CASSPGEGQPQHF. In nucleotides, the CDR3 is TGTGCCAGCTCACCTGGAGAGGGTCAGCCCCAGCATTTT.